This TCR beta chain came from a study of identical twins (dated by TCRdb to between 2015 and 2016). General notes on the study: To test whether fetal clonotypes persist, this study deep-sequenced TCR alpha and beta repertoires from monozygotic twins, from unrelated adults of various ages, and from cord blood. To rule out contamination, the twin experiments were replicated at different times with different library preparation protocols. Points the paper makes about the study in general: Zero-insertion analyses could be partly confounded by invariant T cells such as MAIT and iNKT, although diverse VJ usage argued against such confounding for most clonotypes. In monozygotic twins, out-of-frame TCR alpha sharing was systematically underestimated by recombination models, although the models agreed with sharing between unrelated individuals. Fewer insertions were carried by abundant cord blood beta clonotypes; a weaker similar trend was observed in young adult naive repertoires, while no such trend was observed in memory repertoires. Because the same donors could not be followed over many years, the conclusions depended on cross-sectional statistical analysis. The excess sharing between twins in beta out-of-frame sequences was weaker because fewer shared sequences reduced the signal-to-noise ratio. Compared with coincidental sharing between unrelated individuals, out-of-frame TCR alpha sequences shared between twins had an excess of sequences with low generation probability.

This clonotype was detected a few times. It lacks a known antigen. No much larger clone is present one base from it, and per-base qualities are unavailable. Every donor was a healthy Caucasian. Three pairs of female monozygotic twins, all aged about 18 to 30 years, made up the twin cohort. The RNA used for TCR libraries was isolated from peripheral blood mononuclear cells. The germline V gene (reference sequence) gives CDR1 as DFQATT and CDR2 as SNEGSKA. Spanning cysteine to phenylalanine, the CDR3 consists of 13 amino acids. The sequence is cut down to CDR3 DNA, 39 bases in frame from base 1. The junction carries 10 bases between V and J, which are trimmed by 5 bases and 0 bases respectively. The method behind the library was 5' RACE. Sequencing used an Illumina HiSeq 2000. Template switching introduced a universal primer binding site; the final cDNA contained a unique molecular identifier, enabling accurate counting of TCR cDNA molecules. Specific primers in the conserved constant-segment region were used to synthesize first-strand cDNA for TCR alpha and beta chains. To control for contamination, every cDNA library was double barcoded, receiving both a SMART-Mk sample barcode and Illumina barcodes. TruSeq adapter sequences, together with Illumina sample barcodes, were added in two successive PCR steps. The Illumina HiSeq platform was used with custom primers to sequence TCR alpha and beta cDNA libraries. On the authors' methods: MiGEC was used to process raw reads and extract unique molecular identifiers, and MiXCR was used to find CDR3 positions. Recombination models were inferred per individual with the repgenHMM and IGoR tools using an EM algorithm. The analysis of shared clonotypes was done with the tcR package in R, with sharing normalized by the product of cloneset sizes. Out-of-frame nonproductive sequences were analyzed to study raw recombination free of thymic and clonal selection effects. The public sequencing data were trimmed at Q25 with fastp and processed into clonotypes with MiXCR by TCRdb, which kept only in-frame beta chains. Rows are combined by CDR3 protein, so each entry shows the most common genes and DNA. Here the V and J calls rest on TCRdb's processing, not on the authors' analysis. This sample has a few hundred thousand distinct CDR3 sequences in its table, and around a tenth of those were observed once. The ten largest clones add up to under 3.5% of the sample.

This sample was also put to use in a study of yellow fever vaccine responses in identical twins. As that second study puts it: According to the authors, in identical twins the way T cells responded to vaccination appeared partly convergent and partly personalized. Focusing on identical twins, the study followed the T cell clones that responded to the vaccine, and did so with precision.

In this chain, TRBV20-1 is recombined with TRBJ1-2, and perhaps TRBD1 as D gene, on 6 matching bases. This sequence was found in a woman aged 18-29 years in good health. What was sequenced was PBMCs. The CDR3 here reads CSAQTGTNYGYTF. The DNA sequence reads TGCAGTGCTCAGACAGGCACTAACTATGGCTACACCTTC.